This TCR beta chain was identified during a study of T cells in Graves' hyperthyroidism and ophthalmopathy. This clonotype was counted a few times. J lost 0 bases, V lost 5 bases, and 13 bases had no gene match. Germline lookup yields CDR1 GTSNPN and CDR2 SVGIG (reference sequence). This CDR3 spans 18 amino acids. RNA transcripts provided the source from which TCR beta CDR3 regions were amplified. HTBI primers were the set used in a first-round RT-PCR of the TCR CDR3. In TCRdb, the multiplex PCR reads were re-called with MiXCR into one record per CDR3 protein. In the table there are about 640,000 distinct CDR3 sequences, about 20% of which are singletons.

This chain links TRBV30 with TRBJ2-7; TRBD2 agrees at 13 bases. Sequencing was performed on blood. The TCR originated in a young man with Graves' ophthalmopathy. In nucleotides, the CDR3 is TGTGCCTGGGACATCGCGAGGACTAGCGGGAGTCCCTCCTACGAGCAGTACTTC. This translates into CAWDIARTSGSPSYEQYF.